The entry that follows covers one T cell receptor beta chain sequence. Original methodology: By means of reference gene primer amplification, nucleated cell counts were estimated. The method was immunoSEQ multiplex PCR; TCRdb's version includes in-frame clones alone and lacks a portion of them. The D gene and trimming were derived from the DNA, and the V and J assignments and clone size from that table. Of around 130,000 clones listed, about 88% are singletons. The sample originates from a study of blood T cell repertoires in COVID-19. V shed 0 bases, J shed 5 bases, and the junction held 2 bases outside the gene matches. From germline, CDR1 is SGHVS and CDR2 FQNEAQ. This CDR3 spans 14 amino acids.

J is TRBJ1-1 and V is TRBV7-8; 8 bases are shared with TRBD1. The source is a man in his fifties or sixties with COVID-19, enrolled during active disease. Sequenced: peripheral blood. The CDR3 loop reads CASSLAQGATEAFF. Here the CDR3 DNA reads TGTGCCAGCAGCTTAGCGCAGGGGGCAACTGAAGCTTTCTTT.